These 7 T cell receptor beta chains came from one sample sequenced in a study of blood T cell repertoires in COVID-19. Profiling relied on immunoSEQ multiplex PCR, and the TCRdb table lists in-frame clones only, not all of them. The sample shows more than 200,000 clones, around nine tenths of them seen only once. The sequenced material came from peripheral blood. Receptors originate from a man aged 35 to 55 with acute or convalescent COVID-19.

V usage is TRBV3-1 (or the pseudogene TRBV3-2) and J usage is TRBJ1-2; D gene unclear. V was shortened by 2 bases and J by 4 bases, with 20 bases between the two germline ends. Germline CDR1 is LGHDT and CDR2 is YNNKEL (reference sequence). This CDR3 region has 17 residues. CDR3 nucleotide sequence: TGTGCCAGCAGCCAAAGTCCCGGAGCTGGCATATCCTATGGCTACACCTTC. Protein sequence: CASSQSPGAGISYGYTF.

The chain recombines TRBV3-1 (or the pseudogene TRBV3-2) with TRBJ2-2, with 8 bases identical to TRBD2. CDR1 LGHDT and CDR2 YNNKEL come from the germline V gene (reference sequence). Trimming removed 5 bases from V and 1 base from J; junction bases left unmatched: 3. There are 15 residues in the CDR3. CDR3 region: CASSSGGRNTGELFF. The CDR3 DNA reads TGTGCCAGCAGCTCGGGGGGGAGGAACACCGGGGAGCTGTTTTTT.

This rearrangement joins TRBV30 to TRBJ1-2; no reliable D call. Deletions cut 5 bases from V and 0 bases from J, with 13 bases between. Germline CDR1 GTSNPN, CDR2 SVGIG (reference sequence). The CDR3 has 14 residues. The CDR3 DNA is TGTGCCTGGGTCCCTGATGGAGCTAACTATGGCTACACCTTC. Its protein product is CAWVPDGANYGYTF.

The chain employs TRBV29-1 and TRBJ1-2, with D unresolved. Germline CDR1 and CDR2: SQVTM and ANQGSEA. This CDR3 comprises 15 residues. Trimming removed 4 bases at V and 6 bases at J, with 21 bases between. The CDR3 is CSVGNHFEAMNGYTF. The CDR3 DNA sequence: TGCAGCGTTGGGAATCACTTCGAGGCTATGAATGGCTACACCTTC.

The V call is TRBV4-2, the J call TRBJ2-5; 15 nucleotides align to TRBD2. J lost 1 base, V lost 4 bases, and 7 bases had no gene match. The CDR3 runs to 18 residues. The germline CDR1 and CDR2 sequences are LGHNA and YNFKEQ. CDR3 region: CASSPGTSGGTRQETQYF. The CDR3 region has the DNA TGTGCCAGCAGCCCAGGGACTAGCGGGGGGACCCGCCAAGAGACCCAGTACTTC.

The chain couples TRBV13 to TRBJ2-3; 7 nucleotides line up with TRBD2. The CDR3 spans 17 residues. Per germline, CDR1 PRHDT and CDR2 FYEKMQ (reference sequence). The junction had 14 bases not matched to a gene; V was cut back by 8 bases and J by 0 bases. The chain's CDR3 is CASFGASGLGSTDTQYF. Written as DNA, the CDR3 is TGTGCCAGCTTTGGAGCTAGCGGTCTAGGGAGCACAGATACGCAGTATTTT.

The V call is TRBV30, the J call TRBJ1-1; TRBD1 matches at 8 bases. Losses at the gene ends were 2 bases for V and 6 bases for J; bases not matched to a gene: 8. Germline V lookup: CDR1 GTSNPN, CDR2 SVGIG (reference sequence). CDR3 length: 14 residues. CDR3: CAWSPLQGGPEAFF. CDR3 bases: TGTGCCTGGAGTCCTTTACAGGGGGGGCCTGAAGCTTTCTTT.